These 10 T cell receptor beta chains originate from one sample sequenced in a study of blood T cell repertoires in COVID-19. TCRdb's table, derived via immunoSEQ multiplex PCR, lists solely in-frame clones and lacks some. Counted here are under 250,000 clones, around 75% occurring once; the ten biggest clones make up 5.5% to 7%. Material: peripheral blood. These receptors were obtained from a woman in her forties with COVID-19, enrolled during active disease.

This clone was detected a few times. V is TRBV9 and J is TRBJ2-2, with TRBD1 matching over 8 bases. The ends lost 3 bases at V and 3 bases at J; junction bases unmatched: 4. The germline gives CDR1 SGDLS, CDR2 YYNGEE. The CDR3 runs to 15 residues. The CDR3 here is CASSERTGHTGELFF. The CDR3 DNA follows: TGTGCCAGCAGCGAACGGACAGGGCACACCGGGGAGCTGTTTTTT.

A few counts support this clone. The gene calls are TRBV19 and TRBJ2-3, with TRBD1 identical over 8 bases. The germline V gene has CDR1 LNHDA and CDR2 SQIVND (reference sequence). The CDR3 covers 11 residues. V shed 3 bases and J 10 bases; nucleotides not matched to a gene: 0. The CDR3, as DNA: TGTGCCAGTAGTATGACAGGGGCGCAGTATTTT. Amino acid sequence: CASSMTGAQYF.

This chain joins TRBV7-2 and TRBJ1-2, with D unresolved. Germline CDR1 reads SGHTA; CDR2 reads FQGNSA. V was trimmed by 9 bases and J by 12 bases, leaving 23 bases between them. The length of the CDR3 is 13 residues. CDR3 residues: CASSRREISKDTF. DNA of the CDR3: TGTGCCAGTAGCCGAAGGGAGATCTCTAAGGACACCTTC.

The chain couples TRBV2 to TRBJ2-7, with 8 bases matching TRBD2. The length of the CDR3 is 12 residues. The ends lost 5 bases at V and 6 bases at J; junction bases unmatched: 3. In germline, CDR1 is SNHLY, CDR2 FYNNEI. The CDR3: CASSWTSTEQYF. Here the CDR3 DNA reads TGTGCCAGCAGTTGGACTAGCACCGAGCAGTACTTC.

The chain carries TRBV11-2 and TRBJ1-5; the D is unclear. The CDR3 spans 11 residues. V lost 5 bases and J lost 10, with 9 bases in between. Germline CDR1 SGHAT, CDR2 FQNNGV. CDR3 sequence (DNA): TGTGCCAGCAGCAACAGAGTTCCCCAGCATTTT. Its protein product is CASSNRVPQHF.

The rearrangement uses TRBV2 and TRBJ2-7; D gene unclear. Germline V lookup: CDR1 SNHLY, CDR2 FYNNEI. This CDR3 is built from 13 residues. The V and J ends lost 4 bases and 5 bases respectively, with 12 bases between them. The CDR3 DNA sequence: TGTGCCAGCAGTGTCCGGGTAGAAAACGAGCAGTACTTC. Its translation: CASSVRVENEQYF.

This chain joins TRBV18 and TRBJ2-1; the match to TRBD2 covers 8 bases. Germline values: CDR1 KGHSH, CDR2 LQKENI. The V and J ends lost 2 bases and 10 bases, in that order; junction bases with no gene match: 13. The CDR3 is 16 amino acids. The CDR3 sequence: CASSPAGAGVRGEQFF. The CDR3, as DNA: TGTGCCAGCTCACCAGCAGGAGCGGGGGTTCGCGGCGAGCAGTTCTTC.

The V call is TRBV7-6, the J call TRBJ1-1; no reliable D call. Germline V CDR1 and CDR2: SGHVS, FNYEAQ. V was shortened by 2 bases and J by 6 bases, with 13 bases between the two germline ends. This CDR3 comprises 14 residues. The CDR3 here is CASSLNAREPEAFF. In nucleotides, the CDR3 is TGTGCCAGCAGCTTAAATGCTCGGGAGCCTGAAGCTTTCTTT.

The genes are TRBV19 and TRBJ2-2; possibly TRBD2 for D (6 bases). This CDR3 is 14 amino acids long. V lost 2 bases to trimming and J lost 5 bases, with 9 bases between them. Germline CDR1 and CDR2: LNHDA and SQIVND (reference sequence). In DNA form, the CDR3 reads TGTGCCAGTAGTATAACAGGAGGGACCGGGGAGCTGTTTTTT. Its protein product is CASSITGGTGELFF.

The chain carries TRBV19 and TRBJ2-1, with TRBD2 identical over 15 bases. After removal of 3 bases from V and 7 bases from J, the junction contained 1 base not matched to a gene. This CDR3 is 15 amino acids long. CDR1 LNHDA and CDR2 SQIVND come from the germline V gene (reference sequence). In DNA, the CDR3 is TGTGCCAGTAGTATTGGGACTAGCGGGAGGAATGAGCAGTTCTTC. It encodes CASSIGTSGRNEQFF.